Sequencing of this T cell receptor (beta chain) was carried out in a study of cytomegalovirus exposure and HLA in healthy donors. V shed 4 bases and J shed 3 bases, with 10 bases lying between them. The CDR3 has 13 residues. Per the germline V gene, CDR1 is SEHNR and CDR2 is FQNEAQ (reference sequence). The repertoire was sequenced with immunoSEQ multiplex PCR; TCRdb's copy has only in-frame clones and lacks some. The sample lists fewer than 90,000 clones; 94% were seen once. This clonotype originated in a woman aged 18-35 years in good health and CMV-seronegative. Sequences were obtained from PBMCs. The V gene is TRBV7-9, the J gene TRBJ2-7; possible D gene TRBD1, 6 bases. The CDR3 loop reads CASSSGTLYEQYF. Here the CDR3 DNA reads TGTGCCAGCAGCTCCGGGACACTCTACGAGCAGTACTTC.